This T cell receptor beta chain was captured by sequencing in a study of blood T cell repertoires in COVID-19. Study context: The cDNA or gDNA used as material had been derived from T cells, B-cell-depleted T cells, or PBMCs.

How the authors handled the data: Nucleated cell counts were estimated from reference gene primer amplification. The protocol was immunoSEQ multiplex PCR, while the TCRdb copy is restricted to in-frame clones and leaves out a portion. V, J and clone size were drawn from that table, and D and trimming were deduced from the DNA. Of 350,000 to 450,000 clones listed, about 88% are singletons. From germline, CDR1 is SSHAT and CDR2 FNYEAQ (reference sequence). V was pared by 4 bases and J by 3 bases, with 3 bases of the junction left unmatched. CDR3 length: 15 residues. Exposed participants came across a COVID-19 case within 2 weeks before study entry.

This TCR derives from a woman aged 18-29 years who had been exposed to COVID-19. Sequenced input: PBMCs or T cells enriched from blood (not recorded which). V gene TRBV7-7 combines with J gene TRBJ2-3; TRBD2 aligns across 11 bases. CDR3 nucleotide sequence: TGTGCCAGCAGCTCGGGACTAGCGGAGACAGATACGCAGTATTTT. Translated: CASSSGLAETDTQYF.